Below, 12 T cell receptor beta chains from the same sample are listed, as sequenced in a study of cytomegalovirus exposure and HLA in healthy donors. PCR employed 60 Vbeta and 13 Jbeta primers. Sequencing was performed with immunoSEQ multiplex PCR; in TCRdb, only in-frame clones are kept and a portion is missing. Here the sample spans around 64,000 clones, roughly 66% being singletons. The specimen was PBMCs. Receptors originate from a woman aged 50 to 60 in good health and CMV-seronegative.

A single count supports this clone. This chain uses TRBV7-6 with TRBJ2-5; D not resolved. V lost 1 base and J lost 5, with 8 bases in between. There are 13 residues in the CDR3. The germline V gene has CDR1 SGHVS and CDR2 FNYEAQ. The CDR3 DNA is TGTGCCAGCAGCTTAGGGCCCAGTGAGACCCAGTACTTC. This encodes CASSLGPSETQYF.

The CDR3 region has the DNA TGTGCCAGCAGCTGGGCCCCAGCGGCCTACGAGCAGTACTTC. The encoded protein is CASSWAPAAYEQYF. The gene calls are TRBV5-4 and TRBJ2-7; possibly TRBD2 for D (5 bases). Germline CDR1 is SGHNT and CDR2 is YYREEE (reference sequence). Deletions cut 3 bases from V and 2 bases from J, with 12 bases between. There are 14 residues in the CDR3.

This clone turned up a few times. V and J are TRBV11-3 and TRBJ2-1; 10 positions agree with TRBD2. Germline V gives CDR1 SGHNT, CDR2 YENEEA. With V trimmed by 0 bases and J by 5 bases, 1 base remained unmatched. The CDR3 consists of 15 residues. As DNA, the CDR3 is TGTGCCAGCAGCTTAGAACTAGCGGGAAACAATGAGCAGTTCTTC. Protein sequence: CASSLELAGNNEQFF.

The chain joins TRBV5-4 to TRBJ2-5, with 7 bases fitting TRBD2. Germline CDR1 and CDR2: SGHNT and YYREEE (reference sequence). This CDR3 is built from 12 residues. Germline trimming cut 7 bases from V and 3 bases from J; bases unmatched to any gene: 3. The CDR3 DNA is TGTGCCAGCTGGGCGGGGGAAGAGACCCAGTACTTC. It specifies CASWAGEETQYF.

The chain couples TRBV5-1 to TRBJ2-3, with 11 nucleotides matching TRBD2. The CDR3 totals 15 residues. V shed 3 bases, J shed 3 bases, and the junction held 3 bases outside the gene matches. Germline assignment: CDR1 SGHRS and CDR2 YFSETQ. The chain's CDR3 is CASSSTSGITDTQYF. CDR3 bases: TGCGCCAGCAGCTCGACTAGCGGGATAACAGATACGCAGTATTTT. Filled out from reference TRBV5-1 and TRBJ2-3, the complete variable domain reads KAGVTQTPRYLIKTRGQQVTLSCSPISGHRSVSWYQQTPGQGLQFLFEYFSETQRNKGNFPGRFSGRQFSNSRSEMNVSTLELGDSALYLCASSSTSGITDTQYFGPGTRLTVL.

This chain connects TRBV4-3 to TRBJ1-1; 10 bases agree with TRBD1. Germline V lookup: CDR1 LGHNA, CDR2 YSLEER. V shed 4 bases and J 3 bases; nucleotides not matched to a gene: 2. The CDR3 is made up of 14 amino acids. This CDR3 is CASSRGTGDTEAFF. CDR3 DNA: TGCGCCAGCAGCCGCGGGACAGGGGACACTGAAGCTTTCTTT.

The chain combines TRBV12-5 with TRBJ1-5, with D hard to call. Germline CDR1 is LGHNT and CDR2 is FRNRAP. V lost 0 bases, J lost 5 bases, and 17 bases lay in between. The CDR3 extends over 17 amino acids. The DNA of the CDR3 is TGTGCTAGTGGTTTGGTACCACCTCAGGCGTGGGATCAGCCCCAGCATTTT. Amino acids: CASGLVPPQAWDQPQHF.

This clone has more than one count but fewer than ten. This chain uses TRBV9 with TRBJ2-5; D is possibly TRBD1 (6 bases). The CDR3 runs 16 residues. With 0 bases removed from V and 5 bases from J, the gap between germline ends came to 17 bases. CDR1 and CDR2 from the germline V gene are SGDLS and YYNGEE. CDR3 sequence: CASSVEPRGGDETQYF. As DNA, the CDR3 is TGTGCCAGCAGCGTAGAGCCCAGGGGTGGGGACGAGACCCAGTACTTC.

Here the CDR3 reads CASSLLSVQETQYF. The CDR3 bases are TGCGCCAGCAGCTTATTGTCAGTTCAAGAGACCCAGTACTTC. The rearrangement links TRBV5-1 to TRBJ2-5, with no clear D. The germline CDR1 and CDR2 sequences are SGHRS and YFSETQ. The V gene lost 2 bases and the J gene lost 2 bases, with 10 bases spanning the gap. This CDR3 contains 14 residues.

The rearrangement uses TRBV20-1 and TRBJ1-1; D call uncertain. Germline-derived CDR1 and CDR2 are DFQATT and SNEGSKA (reference sequence). The CDR3 length is 11 residues. V shed 5 bases and J shed 8 bases, with 12 bases lying between them. CDR3 DNA: TGCAGTGCTGCCCCCAGTCAGGAAGCTTTCTTT. The encoded protein is CSAAPSQEAFF.

V usage is TRBV6-1 and J usage is TRBJ2-7, with D unclear. V lost 4 bases to trimming and J lost 11 bases, with 18 bases between them. Germline lookup yields CDR1 MNHNS and CDR2 SASEGT. The CDR3 covers 13 residues. CDR3 bases: TGTGCCAGCAGTGCGCAGGCCCTCCAACCAAAGTACTTC. It translates to CASSAQALQPKYF.

The rearrangement links TRBV7-2 to TRBJ1-4, with 7 bases identical to TRBD1. The germline V gene encodes CDR1 SGHTA and CDR2 FQGNSA. The CDR3 covers 15 residues. J gave up 4 bases and V 1 base, and 3 bases lay outside the gene matches. The CDR3 nucleotides are TGTGCCAGCAGCTTAGGGGACAGATATAATGAAAAACTGTTTTTT. It yields the protein CASSLGDRYNEKLFF.